This T cell receptor beta chain was recorded in a study of blood T cell repertoires in COVID-19. TCRdb's copy holds only in-frame clones and misses some; the assay was immunoSEQ multiplex PCR. The table lists fewer than 350,000 clones, 75% to 95% of them singletons. Between the trimmed V and J ends, which lost 2 bases and 1 base, there was a span of 8 bases. This CDR3 contains 14 residues. From germline, CDR1 is SGHTA and CDR2 FQGTGA. The sequence was collected from a woman aged 25-40 years with COVID-19, enrolled during active disease. V gene TRBV7-3 combines with J gene TRBJ1-1; tentatively, D is TRBD1 (6 bases). Material: peripheral blood. CDR3 region: CASSLQGRNTEAFF. The CDR3 DNA sequence: TGTGCCAGCAGCTTACAGGGGAGGAACACTGAAGCTTTCTTT.